This passage covers 17 T cell receptor beta chains from one sample sequenced in a study of blood T cell repertoires in COVID-19 (dated by TCRdb to about 2020). Receptor libraries were prepared by the immunoSEQ multiplex PCR assay. This is the immuneACCESS table as TCRdb keeps it, with only in-frame sequences that have V and J called. A part of the clones is gone; compared with another copy, unresolved V genes explain less than half, and the rest is unexplained. This sample comprises some 42,000 clones, approximately 86% of them detected only once. About 7% of the sample comes from the top ten. The sequencing sample was made of peripheral blood. The receptors stem from a human donor in a cohort sampled during active COVID-19.

The chain couples TRBV4-1 to TRBJ1-6; no clear D gene. Germline-derived CDR1 and CDR2 are MGHRA and YSYEKL. CDR3 length: 14 residues. With 0 bases removed from V and 10 bases from J, the gap between germline ends came to 10 bases. The DNA of the CDR3 is TGCGCCAGCAGCCAAGACCCGTCGGTATCACCCCTCCACTTT. It specifies CASSQDPSVSPLHF.

The CDR3 is CASSRDRSGGETQYF. In DNA form, the CDR3 reads TGTGCCAGCAGCCGCGACAGATCGGGGGGTGAGACCCAGTACTTC. This rearrangement joins TRBV9 to TRBJ2-5; 7 nucleotides line up with TRBD2. This CDR3 has 15 amino acids. From germline, CDR1 is SGDLS and CDR2 YYNGEE. V lost 4 bases, J lost 5 bases, and 11 bases stayed unmatched. Full variable domain (remainder filled in from reference TRBV9 and TRBJ2-5): DSGVTQTPKHLITATGQRVTLRCSPRSGDLSVYWYQQSLDQGLQFLIQYYNGEERAKGNILERFSAQQFPDLHSELNLSSLELGDSALYFCASSRDRSGGETQYFGPGTRLLVL.

This rearrangement joins TRBV7-8 to TRBJ2-5; TRBD2 aligns across 7 bases. The CDR3 is 14 amino acids. V lost 5 bases to trimming and J lost 6 bases; unmatched junction nucleotides: 9. Germline V gene lookup returns CDR1 SGHVS and CDR2 FQNEAQ. Here the CDR3 DNA reads TGTGCCAGCAGCGGGGGAGGGGCCTTAAAGACCCAGTACTTC. Amino acids: CASSGGGALKTQYF.

The rearrangement joins TRBV5-4 to TRBJ2-7; 7 nucleotides align to TRBD1. The V gene end was trimmed by 3 bases and the J gene end by 1 base; junction bases not matched to a gene: 4. The CDR3 consists of 14 residues. The germline gives CDR1 SGHNT, CDR2 YYREEE (reference sequence). The CDR3 protein is CASSWTGGSYEQYF. DNA of the CDR3: TGTGCCAGCAGCTGGACAGGAGGATCCTACGAGCAGTACTTC.

The V call is TRBV7-2, the J call TRBJ2-2, with 7 bases that match TRBD2. Per the germline V gene, CDR1 is SGHTA and CDR2 is FQGNSA. V trimming: 5 bases; J trimming: 5 bases; junction bases outside the gene matches: 8. The CDR3 extends over 15 amino acids. The CDR3 DNA sequence: TGTGCCAGCAGCCCACGGGACTACATAACCGGGGAGCTGTTTTTT. Protein sequence: CASSPRDYITGELFF.

V is TRBV7-2 and J is TRBJ1-2; D gene unclear. In germline, CDR1 is SGHTA, CDR2 FQGNSA. Trimming left V 5 bases short and J 2 bases short, with 12 bases between. CDR3 size: 14 residues. CDR3 DNA sequence: TGTGCCAGCAGCCCCCGGGGAGGCAACTATGGCTACACCTTC. Residues: CASSPRGGNYGYTF.

This chain joins TRBV5-4 and TRBJ2-3; 9 nucleotides align to TRBD2. J was trimmed by 0 bases and V by 0 bases; bases with no gene match: 5. Germline CDR1 is SGHNT and CDR2 is YYREEE (reference sequence). The CDR3 spans 17 residues. The CDR3 region is CASSLGGGGASTDTQYF. The DNA of the CDR3 is TGTGCCAGCAGCTTGGGAGGCGGGGGGGCGAGCACAGATACGCAGTATTTT.

The rearrangement uses TRBV19 and TRBJ1-6; TRBD1 might be the D (6 bases). Trimming shortened V by 6 bases and J by 4 bases, and 13 bases separated the two germline ends. Looked up from germline, CDR1 is LNHDA and CDR2 is SQIVND (reference sequence). The CDR3 consists of 15 residues. In nucleotides, the CDR3 is TGTGCCAGTAGACCCATGGGACAATATAATTCACCCCTCCACTTT. Its translation is CASRPMGQYNSPLHF.

The sample holds one count of this clone. The chain is built from TRBV2 and TRBJ2-1; 7 nucleotides line up with TRBD2. The trim removed 5 bases at V and 1 base at J, leaving 11 bases unmatched. This CDR3 is built from 17 residues. CDR1 is SNHLY, CDR2 FYNNEI, per germline. The CDR3 here is CASSWAREGKSYNEQFF. The CDR3 DNA reads as TGTGCCAGCAGTTGGGCCAGGGAGGGAAAATCCTACAATGAGCAGTTCTTC.

The chain couples TRBV6-5 to TRBJ1-1; 9 bases match TRBD1. J gave up 4 bases and V 6 bases, and 6 bases lay outside the gene matches. The CDR3 has 14 residues. Germline V lookup: CDR1 MNHEY, CDR2 SVGAGI. CDR3 sequence: CASRYRGRVTEAFF. The CDR3 coding sequence is TGTGCCAGCAGATACAGGGGGCGAGTCACTGAAGCTTTCTTT.

This clone is a singleton in its sample. The J gene is TRBJ2-5, the V gene TRBV20-1; TRBD2 matches at 7 bases. Germline-derived CDR1 and CDR2 are DFQATT and SNEGSKA (reference sequence). The CDR3 consists of 17 residues. V was pared by 3 bases and J by 6 bases, with 19 bases of the junction left unmatched. The CDR3 DNA reads TGCAGTGCTAGTTTTTGGACTCGGGAGGCGAGAAGCAAGACCCAGTACTTC. Translation gives CSASFWTREARSKTQYF.

This clone was counted once. The J gene is TRBJ2-7, the V gene TRBV28; D is perhaps TRBD2 (5 bases). The ends were cut back, 6 bases at V and 7 bases at J, with 13 bases in the middle. Germline lookup yields CDR1 MDHEN and CDR2 SYDVKM. This CDR3 comprises 12 residues. The CDR3 bases are TGTGCCAGCAGCGGGGTATTTGGTGAGCAGTACTTC. The encoded protein is CASSGVFGEQYF.

This clone appeared once. CDR3 loop: CASSFEGRNSPLHF. The CDR3 DNA follows: TGTGCCAGCAGCTTTGAGGGGAGGAATTCACCCCTCCACTTT. The J gene is TRBJ1-6, the V gene TRBV11-2, with TRBD1 as a possible D gene (5 bases). In germline, CDR1 is SGHAT, CDR2 FQNNGV. This CDR3 has 14 amino acids. Trimming removed 3 bases from V and 7 bases from J, with 10 bases in between.

This rearrangement joins TRBV6-6 to TRBJ2-7; perhaps TRBD1 as D (6 bases). Germline assignment: CDR1 MNHNY and CDR2 SVGAGI (reference sequence). The CDR3 consists of 15 residues. V lost 4 bases and J lost 2, with 15 bases in between. This chain's CDR3 is CASSFFWGPTYEQYF. The CDR3 region has the DNA TGTGCCAGCAGTTTTTTTTGGGGGCCAACCTACGAGCAGTACTTC.

This chain links TRBV10-3 with TRBJ2-7, with a possible D match to TRBD1 (6 bases). The CDR3 consists of 13 residues. CDR1 ENHRY and CDR2 SYGVKD come from the germline V gene. The V end was cut by 10 bases, the J end by 7 bases, with 20 bases between. CDR3 in DNA: TGTGCCACAACGGAAACAGGGTATGGGGAGCAGTACTTC. Protein sequence: CATTETGYGEQYF.

This clone was detected a few times. The genes are TRBV30 and TRBJ1-5; 7 bases fit TRBD1. V was clipped by 3 bases and J by 4 bases; unmatched bases: 3. Germline V gene lookup returns CDR1 GTSNPN and CDR2 SVGIG (reference sequence). The CDR3 runs 13 residues. CDR3 sequence reads: CAWSRQGNQPQHF. The CDR3 nucleotides are TGTGCCTGGAGCCGACAGGGAAATCAGCCCCAGCATTTT.

J is TRBJ2-2 and V is TRBV4-2, with a tentative D call TRBD2 (7 bases). Germline CDR1 is LGHNA and CDR2 is YNFKEQ. V lost 0 bases, J lost 0 bases, and 14 bases lay in between. This CDR3 spans 18 amino acids. CDR3 DNA: TGTGCCAGCAGCCAAGATTTGGGGGGGGCCCCGAACACCGGGGAGCTGTTTTTT. Protein product: CASSQDLGGAPNTGELFF.